Sequencing of this TCR beta chain was carried out in a study of cytomegalovirus exposure and HLA in healthy donors. Findings and limits, study-wide: A later analysis showed that HLA-associated TCR beta chains had undergone more clonal expansion than equally common others. Confirmation in vitro established that three CMV-associated chains were specific for CMV antigens.

The PCR made use of 60 Vbeta and 13 Jbeta primers. TCRdb's table, derived via immunoSEQ multiplex PCR, lists solely in-frame clones and lacks some. The table lists about 140,000 clones, 70% to 85% of them singletons. V was clipped by 1 base and J by 3 bases, with 16 bases between them. Per the germline V gene, CDR1 is SEHNR and CDR2 is FQNEAQ (reference sequence). This CDR3 is built from 16 residues. Worth noting for this clone: Its antigen is as yet unknown.

V gene TRBV7-9 combines with J gene TRBJ2-7; tentatively, D is TRBD1 (5 bases). This receptor was identified in a man aged 25-40 years in good health and CMV-seropositive. The sample comprised PBMCs. CDR3 residues: CASSLGSGAARYEQYF. The CDR3 region has the DNA TGTGCCAGCAGCTTAGGTTCTGGGGCTGCGCGCTACGAGCAGTACTTC.